This note documents a single T cell receptor beta chain sequence. These data originate in a study of blood T cell repertoires in COVID-19. This CDR3 is 17 amino acids long. Germline values: CDR1 SGHDT, CDR2 YYEEEE. V shed 1 base and J shed 6 bases, with 23 bases lying between them. In the study's own analysis: It was from reference gene primer amplification that nucleated cell counts were estimated. TCRdb keeps only in-frame clones here, not all; method: immunoSEQ multiplex PCR. V, J and clone size were drawn from that table, and D and trimming were deduced from the DNA. The profile shows around 85,000 clones, around 89% of them singletons. Individuals aged about 18 to 90 years were recruited from roughly 23 US areas.

The material sequenced was PBMCs or T cells enriched from blood (not recorded which). The TCR originated in a woman aged 45-65 years with acute COVID-19. The chain joins TRBV5-6 to TRBJ2-7; the D is unclear. CDR3 coding DNA: TGTGCCAGCAGCTTGCCAGGCCTAATATCATCTGGCTCCGAGCAGTACTTC. Translation gives CASSLPGLISSGSEQYF.